This T cell receptor beta chain was obtained from a study of molecular identifiers for immune sequencing clone quantification. In its sample, this clonotype was seen many times. TCRdb used MiXCR to reprocess the PCR reads, holding one entry per CDR3 protein. This table has about 35,000 distinct CDR3 sequences, approximately 19% appearing once. Germline CDR1 reads SGHAT; CDR2 reads FQNNGV. This CDR3 contains 15 residues. The V gene lost 1 base and the J gene lost 5 bases, with 11 bases spanning the gap. Sequencing was performed on naive CD8+ T cells from blood, with Jurkat cell RNA spiked in. The subset: FACS-sorted CD8+CD4-CCR7+CD45RA+ naive T cells. This chain connects TRBV11-2 to TRBJ2-2; D remains unclear. This clonotype originated in a human donor in good health. Some libraries in this study had Jurkat cell RNA spiked in. The CDR3 sequence: CASSLVGQATGELFF. The CDR3 coding sequence is TGTGCCAGCAGCTTAGTCGGTCAGGCTACCGGGGAGCTGTTTTTT.